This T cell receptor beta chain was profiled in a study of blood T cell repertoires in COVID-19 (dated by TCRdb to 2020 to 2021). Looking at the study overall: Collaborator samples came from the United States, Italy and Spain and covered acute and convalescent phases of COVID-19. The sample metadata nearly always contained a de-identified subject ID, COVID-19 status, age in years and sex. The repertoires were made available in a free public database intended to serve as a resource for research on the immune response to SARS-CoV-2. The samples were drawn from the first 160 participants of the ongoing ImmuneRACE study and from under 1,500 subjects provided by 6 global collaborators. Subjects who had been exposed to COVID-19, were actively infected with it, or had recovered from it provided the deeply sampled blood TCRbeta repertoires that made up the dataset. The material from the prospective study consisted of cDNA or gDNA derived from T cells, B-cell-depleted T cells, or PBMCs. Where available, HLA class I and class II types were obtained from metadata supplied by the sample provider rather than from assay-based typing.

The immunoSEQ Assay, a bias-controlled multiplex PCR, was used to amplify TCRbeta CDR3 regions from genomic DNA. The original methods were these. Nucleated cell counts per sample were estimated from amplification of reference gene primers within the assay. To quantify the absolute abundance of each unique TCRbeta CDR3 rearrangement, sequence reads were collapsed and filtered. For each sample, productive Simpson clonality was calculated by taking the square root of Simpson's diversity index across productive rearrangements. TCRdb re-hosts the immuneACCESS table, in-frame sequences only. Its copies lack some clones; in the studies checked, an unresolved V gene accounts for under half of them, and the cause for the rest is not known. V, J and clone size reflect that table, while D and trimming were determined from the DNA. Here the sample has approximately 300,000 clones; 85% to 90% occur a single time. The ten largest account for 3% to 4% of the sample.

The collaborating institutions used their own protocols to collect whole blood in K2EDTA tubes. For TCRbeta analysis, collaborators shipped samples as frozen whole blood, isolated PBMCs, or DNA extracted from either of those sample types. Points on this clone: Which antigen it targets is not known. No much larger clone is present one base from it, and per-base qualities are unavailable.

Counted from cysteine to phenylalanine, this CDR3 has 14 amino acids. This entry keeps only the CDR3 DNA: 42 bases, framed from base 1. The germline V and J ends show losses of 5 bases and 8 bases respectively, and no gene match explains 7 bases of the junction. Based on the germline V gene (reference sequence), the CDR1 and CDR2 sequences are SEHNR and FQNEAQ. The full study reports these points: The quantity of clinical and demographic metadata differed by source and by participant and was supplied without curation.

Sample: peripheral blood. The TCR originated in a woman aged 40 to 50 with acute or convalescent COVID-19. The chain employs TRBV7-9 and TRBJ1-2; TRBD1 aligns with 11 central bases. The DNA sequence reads TGTGCCAGCAGCGGGACAGGGGGTTTAACGGGCTACACCTTC. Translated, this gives CASSGTGGLTGYTF.